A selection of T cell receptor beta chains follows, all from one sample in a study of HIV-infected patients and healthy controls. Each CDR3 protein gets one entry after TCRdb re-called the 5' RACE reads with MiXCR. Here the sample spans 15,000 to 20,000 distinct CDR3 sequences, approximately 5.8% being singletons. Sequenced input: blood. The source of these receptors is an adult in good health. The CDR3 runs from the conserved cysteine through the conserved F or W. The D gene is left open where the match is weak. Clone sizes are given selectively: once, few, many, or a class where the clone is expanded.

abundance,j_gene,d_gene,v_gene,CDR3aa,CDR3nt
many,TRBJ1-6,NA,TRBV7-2,CASSRIIGSPLHF,TGTGCCAGCAGCCGCATTATAGGTTCACCCCTCCACTTT
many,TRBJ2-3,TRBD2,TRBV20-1,CSAQGASGRIWGDTQYF,TGCAGTGCTCAAGGGGCTAGCGGGAGGATCTGGGGAGATACGCAGTATTTT
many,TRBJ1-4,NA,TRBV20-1,CSARFRVANEKLFF,TGCAGTGCTAGATTTAGGGTTGCTAATGAAAAACTGTTTTTT
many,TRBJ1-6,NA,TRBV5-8,CASRTTRRGTYNSPLHF,TGTGCCAGCAGAACGACGAGGAGGGGCACTTATAATTCACCCCTCCACTTT
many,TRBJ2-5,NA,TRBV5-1,CASSLASRAGETQYF,TGCGCCAGCAGCTTGGCCAGCAGGGCCGGGGAGACCCAGTACTTC
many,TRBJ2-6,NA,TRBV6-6,CASVIRHGGPGANVLTF,TGTGCCAGCGTAATTAGGCACGGGGGTCCTGGGGCCAACGTCCTGACTTTC
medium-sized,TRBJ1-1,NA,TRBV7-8,CASSLAWRGNTEAFF,TGTGCCAGCAGCTTAGCCTGGCGGGGTAACACTGAAGCTTTCTTT
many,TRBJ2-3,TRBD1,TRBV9,CASSLGTGPGDFPDTQYF,TGTGCCAGCAGCCTCGGGACAGGCCCAGGCGACTTCCCAGATACGCAGTATTTT
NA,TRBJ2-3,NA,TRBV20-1,CSAQGGGQSTDTQYF,TGCAGTGCTCAGGGCGGGGGCCAGAGCACAGATACGCAGTATTTT
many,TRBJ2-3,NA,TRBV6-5,CASNDRGAGTDTQYF,TGTGCCAGCAACGACCGGGGGGCCGGCACAGATACGCAGTATTTT
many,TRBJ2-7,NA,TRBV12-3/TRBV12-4,CASSRGPLAGYSYEQYF,TGTGCCAGCAGTAGAGGACCGTTGGCGGGGTACTCCTACGAGCAGTACTTC
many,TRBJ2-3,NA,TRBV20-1,CSASMGDTQYF,TGCAGTGCTAGCATGGGGGATACGCAGTATTTT
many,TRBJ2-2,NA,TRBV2,CASRPTETGELFF,TGTGCCAGCAGGCCTACTGAGACCGGGGAGCTGTTTTTT
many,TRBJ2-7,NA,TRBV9,CASSVAGANYEQYF,TGTGCCAGCAGCGTAGCGGGGGCTAACTACGAGCAGTACTTC
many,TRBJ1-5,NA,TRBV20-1,CSAREVAVPNQPQHF,TGCAGTGCTAGAGAGGTGGCAGTCCCTAATCAGCCCCAGCATTTT
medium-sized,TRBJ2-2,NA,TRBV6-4,CASSDSVGENTGELFF,TGTGCCAGCAGTGACTCGGTGGGGGAAAACACCGGGGAGCTGTTTTTT
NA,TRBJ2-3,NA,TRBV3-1,CASSQQGTDTQYF,TGTGCCAGCAGCCAACAGGGCACAGATACGCAGTATTTT
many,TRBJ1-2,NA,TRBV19,CASSPRETTYTF,TGTGCCAGTAGTCCCCGCGAGACGACCTACACCTTC
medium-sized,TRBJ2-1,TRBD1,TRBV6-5,CASTQTGEYNEQFF,TGTGCCAGCACCCAGACAGGGGAATACAATGAGCAGTTCTTC
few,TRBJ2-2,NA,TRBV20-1,CSARDAPRDTGELFF,TGCAGTGCTAGGGACGCCCCACGCGACACCGGGGAGCTGTTTTTT
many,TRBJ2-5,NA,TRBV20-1,CSASLGETQYF,TGCAGTGCTAGTCTTGGCGAGACCCAGTACTTC
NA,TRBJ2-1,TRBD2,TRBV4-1,CASSQERLAGGIEQFF,TGCGCCAGCAGCCAAGAAAGACTAGCGGGGGGCATTGAGCAGTTCTTC
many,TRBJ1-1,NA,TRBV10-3,CAIRAGDNPEAFF,TGTGCCATCAGAGCAGGGGACAACCCTGAAGCTTTCTTT
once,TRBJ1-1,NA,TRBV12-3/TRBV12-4,CASSPRPQGNTEAFF,TGTGCCAGCAGTCCCCGACCCCAGGGGAACACTGAAGCTTTCTTT